These 27 T cell receptor beta chains were all obtained from the same sample, sequenced in a study of T cell responses to AZD1222 COVID-19 vaccine. Profiling relied on immunoSEQ multiplex PCR, and the TCRdb table lists in-frame clones only, not all of them. Here the sample spans under 200,000 clones, roughly 92% being singletons. This specimen consisted of peripheral blood, obtained on day 0 of AZD1222 vaccination. These TCRs come from an adult in good health.

The CDR3: CASSQSPGGSGQPQHF. Written as DNA, the CDR3 is TGCGCCAGCAGCCAATCACCGGGGGGAAGTGGTCAGCCCCAGCATTTT. The chain employs TRBV4-1 and TRBJ1-5; D possibly corresponds to TRBD1 (5 bases). The V gene's germline CDR1 is MGHRA and CDR2 YSYEKL. The CDR3 extends over 16 amino acids. Trimming removed 2 bases at V and 6 bases at J, with 17 bases between.

The V call is TRBV4-2, the J call TRBJ2-5; the D call may be TRBD1 or TRBD2 (5 bases each). The germline V gene has CDR1 LGHNA and CDR2 YNFKEQ. The CDR3 is made up of 16 amino acids. V was pared by 2 bases and J by 3 bases, with 16 bases between. The CDR3 bases are TGTGCCAGCAGCCAATATAGATTCGGGGCCGAAGAGACCCAGTACTTC. It specifies CASSQYRFGAEETQYF.

This clone was seen a single time. V usage is TRBV5-1 and J usage is TRBJ2-7; 7 bases are a match to TRBD2. The CDR3 runs to 14 residues. Germline values: CDR1 SGHRS, CDR2 YFSETQ. V lost 1 base to trimming and J lost 2 bases; unmatched junction nucleotides: 3. The CDR3 bases are TGCGCCAGCAGCTTGCAGACTAGCACCTACGAGCAGTACTTC. Encoded protein: CASSLQTSTYEQYF.

The CDR3 region has the DNA TGTGCCAGCAGCTTGGAGGCTAGCGGCACAGATACGCAGTATTTT. Translating gives CASSLEASGTDTQYF. The chain has TRBV5-6 and TRBJ2-3; possibly TRBD2 for D (6 bases). Germline V gene sequence: CDR1 SGHDT, CDR2 YYEEEE. Trimming took off 0 bases at V and 1 base at J, with 9 bases between the two ends. There are 15 residues in the CDR3.

This chain uses TRBV6-1 with TRBJ1-1; the D is unclear. This CDR3 spans 15 amino acids. Germline loops: CDR1 MNHNS, CDR2 SASEGT. Trimming removed 1 base from V and 2 bases from J, with 11 bases in between. The CDR3 coding sequence is TGTGCCAGCAGTGAAGGGGTGGCGCAAAACACTGAAGCTTTCTTT. It specifies CASSEGVAQNTEAFF.

This clone was seen only once. The V gene is TRBV11-2, the J gene TRBJ2-7, with D hard to call. From germline, CDR1 is SGHAT and CDR2 FQNNGV. V lost 1 base to trimming and J lost 4 bases, with 11 bases between them. The CDR3 extends over 14 amino acids. The CDR3 sequence is CASSLVATLYEQYF. The DNA of the CDR3 is TGTGCCAGCAGCTTAGTAGCTACCTTGTACGAGCAGTACTTC.

The chain carries TRBV9 and TRBJ1-6; tentatively, D is TRBD1 (6 bases). Trimming removed 6 bases at V and 7 bases at J, with 14 bases between. The CDR3 has 14 amino acids. The germline V gene encodes CDR1 SGDLS and CDR2 YYNGEE. The CDR3 region has the DNA TGTGCCAGCACTCCTACAGGGCAAAATTCACCCCTCCACTTT. Translated, it gives CASTPTGQNSPLHF.

This sequence joins TRBV5-6 and TRBJ1-2, with D unresolved. The CDR3 sequence is 17 residues long. In germline, CDR1 is SGHDT, CDR2 YYEEEE. V lost 5 bases and J lost 4, with 24 bases in between. The CDR3 DNA sequence: TGTGCCAGCAGATCCCGTTCGACCGCCCTGGGATCCTATGGCTACACCTTC. Amino acids: CASRSRSTALGSYGYTF.

CDR3 in amino acids: CASSPVQQLDQPQHF. The CDR3 coding sequence is TGTGCCAGCTCACCAGTCCAACAGCTGGATCAGCCCCAGCATTTT. The chain links TRBV18 to TRBJ1-5; D gene unclear. Between the trimmed V and J ends, which lost 2 bases and 5 bases, there was a span of 13 bases. The CDR3 runs 15 residues. CDR1 is KGHSH and CDR2 is LQKENI in the germline V gene. Filled out from reference TRBV18 and TRBJ1-5, the complete variable domain reads NAGVMQNPRHLVRRRGQEARLRCSPMKGHSHVYWYRQLPEEGLKFMVYLQKENIIDESGMPKERFSAEFPKEGPSILRIQQVVRGDSAAYFCASSPVQQLDQPQHFGDGTRLSIL.

V and J are TRBV10-1 and TRBJ2-2; 8 nucleotides match TRBD1. Per the germline V gene, CDR1 is WNHNN and CDR2 is SYGVQD (reference sequence). The CDR3 spans 14 residues. The junction had 5 bases not matched to a gene; V was cut back by 6 bases and J by 5 bases. The CDR3 region is CASRSDRVTGELFF. CDR3 DNA sequence: TGCGCCAGCAGGTCGGACAGGGTTACCGGGGAGCTGTTTTTT.

The chain uses TRBV5-4 and TRBJ2-7; D is uncertain. The CDR3 consists of 13 residues. Trimming took 4 bases from V and 3 from J, leaving 11 bases between them. The germline gives CDR1 SGHNT, CDR2 YYREEE (reference sequence). In DNA, the CDR3 is TGTGCCAGCAGCCCCGGCGACCTCTACGAGCAGTACTTC. Residues: CASSPGDLYEQYF.

The chain uses TRBV10-3 and TRBJ1-1, with TRBD1 identical over 7 bases. Germline lookup yields CDR1 ENHRY and CDR2 SYGVKD. Losses at the gene ends were 5 bases for V and 5 bases for J; bases not matched to a gene: 11. The CDR3 is 15 amino acids. CDR3 loop: CAISNTGAKGTEAFF. In nucleotides, the CDR3 is TGTGCCATCAGTAATACAGGGGCAAAGGGGACTGAAGCTTTCTTT.

The V call is TRBV7-2, the J call TRBJ2-2; 8 bases agree with TRBD2. The J segment lost 6 bases and the V segment lost 3 bases, leaving 6 bases of the junction unmatched. Germline V CDR1 and CDR2: SGHTA, FQGNSA. The CDR3 length is 15 residues. The chain's CDR3 is CASSFRTSIPGELFF. CDR3 sequence (DNA): TGTGCCAGCAGCTTTAGGACTAGCATCCCCGGGGAGCTGTTTTTT. Full variable domain (outside the CDR3, taken from reference TRBV7-2 and TRBJ2-2): GAGVSQSPSNKVTEKGKDVELRCDPISGHTALYWYRQSLGQGLEFLIYFQGNSAPDKSGLPSDRFSAERTGGSVSTLTIQRTQQEDSAVYLCASSFRTSIPGELFFGEGSRLTVL.

The V and J genes are TRBV6-2 or TRBV6-3 and TRBJ1-1, with D possibly TRBD1 on 5 matching bases. The germline CDR1 and CDR2 sequences are MNHEY and SVGEGT. This CDR3 contains 12 residues. Trimming cost V 2 bases and J 4 bases, with 5 bases left between them. CDR3 in amino acids: CASSYGGTEAFF. The CDR3 DNA reads as TGTGCCAGCAGTTACGGGGGCACTGAAGCTTTCTTT.

This clone was counted a single time. J is TRBJ1-4 and V is TRBV9; 8 bases fit TRBD1. The CDR3 totals 14 residues. The junction had 8 bases not matched to a gene; V was cut back by 3 bases and J by 10 bases. Germline lookup yields CDR1 SGDLS and CDR2 YYNGEE. The CDR3 here is CASSAQPDRAKLFF. DNA of the CDR3: TGTGCCAGCAGCGCCCAGCCGGACAGGGCAAAACTGTTTTTT.

The chain is built from TRBV5-6 and TRBJ2-3, with D perhaps TRBD1 (6 bases). The CDR3 has 15 amino acids. CDR1 and CDR2 from the germline V gene are SGHDT and YYEEEE. V was cut by 4 bases and J by 2 bases, with 14 bases left in between. DNA of the CDR3: TGTGCCAGCAGCAACACAGGGTTGCCCACAGATACGCAGTATTTT. It yields the protein CASSNTGLPTDTQYF.

The rearrangement joins TRBV11-2 to TRBJ2-7; 9 bases agree with TRBD2. The CDR3 has 14 residues. V shed 2 bases, J shed 7 bases, and the junction held 6 bases outside the gene matches. From germline, CDR1 is SGHAT and CDR2 FQNNGV. The CDR3 DNA is TGTGCCAGCAGCTTAAGCGGGACTAGCACTGAGCAGTACTTC. Its translation: CASSLSGTSTEQYF.

CDR3 residues: CASSSTMNTEAFF. DNA for the CDR3: TGTGCCAGCAGCTCTACGATGAACACTGAAGCTTTCTTT. The chain links TRBV9 to TRBJ1-1; D unclear. The CDR3 is 13 amino acids. Deletions cut 4 bases from V and 0 bases from J, with 7 bases between. CDR1 SGDLS and CDR2 YYNGEE come from the germline V gene.

The V gene is TRBV5-1, the J gene TRBJ2-1; 7 bases match TRBD1. V lost 2 bases, J lost 13 bases, and 15 bases stayed unmatched. CDR3 length: 15 amino acids. Germline loops: CDR1 SGHRS, CDR2 YFSETQ. CDR3 nucleotide sequence: TGCGCCAGCAGCTTACAGGGGTATTTGAGTAAGGTTCAGTTCTTC. It specifies CASSLQGYLSKVQFF.

The chain uses TRBV6-5 and TRBJ1-1; D gene uncertain. CDR1 is MNHEY and CDR2 is SVGAGI in the germline V gene. V dropped 5 bases and J dropped 3 bases, with 16 bases sitting between them. This CDR3 has 15 amino acids. The CDR3 reads CASSSPGRGDTEAFF. As DNA, the CDR3 is TGTGCCAGCAGTAGCCCGGGGAGAGGAGACACTGAAGCTTTCTTT.

In the case of this clone: An end of the junction differs from the germline gene, which may be a read error. The chain couples TRBV10-3 to TRBJ1-2; D is perhaps TRBD1 (6 bases). CDR3 length equals 14 residues. Germline V CDR1 and CDR2: ENHRY, SYGVKD. CDR3 in DNA: TGTGCCCTCAGCCAGGGGCAAAATAACTATGGCTACACCTTC. Translating gives CALSQGQNNYGYTF.

Only a few counts were recorded for this clone. The rearrangement joins TRBV19 to TRBJ1-3, with no clear D. Between the trimmed V and J ends, which lost 5 bases and 4 bases, there was a span of 15 bases. This CDR3 is 15 amino acids long. CDR1 is LNHDA and CDR2 is SQIVND in the germline V gene (reference sequence). CDR3 nucleotide sequence: TGTGCCAGTAGTTCCGGGGTTCTGAGGGGAAACACCATATATTTT. Amino acids: CASSSGVLRGNTIYF.

The gene calls are TRBV20-1 and TRBJ2-5; TRBD2 matches 10 bases. Per germline, CDR1 DFQATT and CDR2 SNEGSKA (reference sequence). The CDR3 consists of 14 residues. V gave up 3 bases and J gave up 0 bases; unmatched junction bases: 1. The CDR3: CSASSGGYQETQYF. DNA of the CDR3: TGCAGTGCTAGTAGCGGGGGGTACCAAGAGACCCAGTACTTC.

The rearrangement links TRBV3-1 (or the pseudogene TRBV3-2) to TRBJ1-5, with D perhaps matching TRBD1 (5 bases). V was clipped by 1 base and J by 9 bases, with 13 bases between them. The CDR3 has 14 residues. Per germline, CDR1 LGHDT and CDR2 YNNKEL (reference sequence). CDR3 loop: CASSQGAGHGPQHF. DNA of the CDR3: TGTGCCAGCAGCCAAGGGGCAGGGCATGGGCCCCAGCATTTT.

This chain uses TRBV5-1 with TRBJ2-3, with D unresolved. This CDR3 is 15 amino acids long. CDR1 and CDR2 (germline): SGHRS, YFSETQ. Trimming pared 0 bases from V and 0 bases from J, leaving 8 bases between. The CDR3 spells CASSLVSASTDTQYF. CDR3 nucleotide sequence: TGCGCCAGCAGCTTGGTCAGTGCTAGCACAGATACGCAGTATTTT.

This chain joins TRBV19 and TRBJ2-7, with D possibly matching TRBD1 (5 bases). CDR1 and CDR2 (germline): LNHDA, SQIVND (reference sequence). The CDR3 consists of 15 residues. Trimming removed 5 bases from V and 2 bases from J, with 16 bases in between. In DNA, the CDR3 is TGTGCCAGTAGTCCCCGGGCAGGGCGCGCCTACGAGCAGTACTTC. Protein product: CASSPRAGRAYEQYF.

The chain employs TRBV6-4 and TRBJ1-6; weak D call: TRBD1 (6 bases). The ends were cut back, 4 bases at V and 6 bases at J, with 10 bases in the middle. Germline CDR1 MRHNA, CDR2 SNTAGT. The length of the CDR3 is 14 residues. This CDR3 is CASSVLGGNSPLHF. The CDR3 DNA is TGTGCCAGCAGTGTTCTAGGGGGTAATTCACCCCTCCACTTT.